These T cell receptor beta chains were read from a single sample in a study of blood T cell repertoires in COVID-19. Using immunoSEQ multiplex PCR, the repertoire was profiled, and TCRdb retains in-frame clones only, with some absent. The sample shows 300,000 to 400,000 clones, 70% to 90% of them seen only once. Sequencing was done on a sample of PBMCs or T cells enriched from blood (not recorded which). These receptors all stem from a woman aged 25 to 39 with acute COVID-19. The CDR3 runs from the conserved cysteine through the conserved F or W. Each record gives: V gene, clone size, J gene, D gene, CDR3 DNA, CDR3 protein. The D gene is left open where the match is weak. Size is omitted from some rows. Given values are once, few, many or a class for expanded clones.

>TRBV28|once|TRBJ2-7|-
TGTGCCAGCAGTCCGCTAGACGGATCCTACGAGCAGTACTTC
CASSPLDGSYEQYF
>TRBV5-1|-|TRBJ2-6|TRBD1
TGCGCCAGCAGCCAAACCCGGGACAGGGAAACTGGGGCCAACGTCCTGACTTTC
CASSQTRDRETGANVLTF
>TRBV5-1|-|TRBJ1-1|TRBD1
TGCGCCAGCAGCCAATTAGGGACAGGGTTGCGCACTGAAGCTTTCTTT
CASSQLGTGLRTEAFF
>TRBV6-2/TRBV6-3|-|TRBJ2-5|-
TGTGCCAGCAGTTACCCAGGGTATAGGGAGACCCAGTACTTC
CASSYPGYRETQYF
>TRBV9|-|TRBJ1-4|-
TGTGCCAGCAGCGTAGGACTCATTAATGAAAAACTGTTTTTT
CASSVGLINEKLFF
>TRBV20-1|-|TRBJ1-4|-
TGCAGTGCTAGTTTATCTTTTTACGGGGATAATGAAAAACTGTTTTTT
CSASLSFYGDNEKLFF
>TRBV5-4|-|TRBJ2-2|-
TGTGCCAGCAGCTTGGCCGTTTCGGCAGGGGGGACCGGGGAGCTGTTTTTT
CASSLAVSAGGTGELFF
>TRBV11-2|-|TRBJ2-7|-
TGTGCCAGCAGCTTTCGGACTACAGTCTACGAGCAGTACTTC
CASSFRTTVYEQYF
>TRBV5-1|-|TRBJ2-1|-
TGCGCCAGCAGTTCTGGGCTGAGCTCCTACAATGAGCAGTTCTTC
CASSSGLSSYNEQFF
>TRBV6-5|-|TRBJ2-7|TRBD1
TGTGCCAGCAGTTATACCAGGGGGCCCTACGAGCAGTACTTC
CASSYTRGPYEQYF
>TRBV24-1|-|TRBJ1-2|TRBD1
TGTGCCACCAGTCGGACAGGCGTTGATGGCTACACCTTC
CATSRTGVDGYTF
>TRBV9|-|TRBJ2-3|-
TGTGCCAGCAGCGTAGAAGGCGGGGGCTGGACCTTCACAGATACGCAGTATTTT
CASSVEGGGWTFTDTQYF
>TRBV14|-|TRBJ1-2|-
TGTGCCAGCAGCCAAGTTCTGAGCTATGGCTACACCTTC
CASSQVLSYGYTF
>TRBV19|-|TRBJ2-2|-
TGTGCCAGTAGGATACAGGGTCCCGGGGAGCTGTTTTTT
CASRIQGPGELFF
>TRBV7-6|-|TRBJ2-5|-
TGTGCCAGCAGCTTGGCCACGTATGGGACCCAGTACTTC
CASSLATYGTQYF
>TRBV7-2|-|TRBJ1-2|-
TGTGCCAGCAGCTTAAGACACGACTATGGCTACACCTTC
CASSLRHDYGYTF
>TRBV2|once|TRBJ1-6|-
TGTGCCAGCAGTGCGGCAGGGGCGGGTTCACCCCTCCACTTT
CASSAAGAGSPLHF
>TRBV7-9|few|TRBJ1-1|-
TGTGCCAGCAGCTTAGGGATCACAGGACACGAAGCTTTCTTT
CASSLGITGHEAFF
>TRBV19|-|TRBJ1-1|-
TGTGCCAGTAGTATAGGAGTTTGGGGGGGGACTGAAGCTTTCTTT
CASSIGVWGGTEAFF
>TRBV9|-|TRBJ2-2|TRBD2
TGTGCCAGCAGCTCCCACGCGGGAGGAGGAACCGGGGAGCTGTTTTTT
CASSSHAGGGTGELFF
>TRBV6-1|-|TRBJ1-5|TRBD1
TGTGCCAGCAGTGAACAAGGACAGGTCCCCGGCCCCCAGCATTTT
CASSEQGQVPGPQHF
>TRBV19|-|TRBJ2-7|-
TGTGCCAGTAGTATTGGGGCTGGTTACGAGCAGTACTTC
CASSIGAGYEQYF
>TRBV2|few|TRBJ1-3|TRBD1
TGTGCCAGCAGGGGACAGGTCTCTGGAAACACCATATATTTT
CASRGQVSGNTIYF
>TRBV9|once|TRBJ2-3|-
TGTGCCAGCAGCGTGACTGACACAGATACGCAGTATTTT
CASSVTDTDTQYF
>TRBV18|-|TRBJ2-3|-
TGTGCCAGCTCACCACCGAGGGGGTCTAGCACAGATACGCAGTATTTT
CASSPPRGSSTDTQYF
>TRBV6-4|-|TRBJ2-7|TRBD2
TGTGCCAGCAGCCTACTAGCGGGGGGATACGAGCAGTACTTC
CASSLLAGGYEQYF
>TRBV12-5|-|TRBJ1-1|-
TGTGCTAGTGGTGACAGTCTTACTGAAGCTTTCTTT
CASGDSLTEAFF
>TRBV7-2|-|TRBJ1-6|TRBD1
TGTGCCAGCAGCTTTTCACCCACAGGGGGCTCCTCCTATAATTCACCCCTCCACTTT
CASSFSPTGGSSYNSPLHF
>TRBV28|-|TRBJ2-7|TRBD2
TGTGCCAGCAGTTTAGCGGGGGGGCTGGACGAGCAGTACTTC
CASSLAGGLDEQYF
>TRBV5-8|-|TRBJ2-1|TRBD2
TGTGCCAGCAGCTTTCCAGCGGGGGTTATATACAATGAGCAGTTCTTC
CASSFPAGVIYNEQFF
>TRBV5-1|-|TRBJ1-1|-
TGCGCCAGCAGCTTGGTTTCCTCGAACACTGAAGCTTTCTTT
CASSLVSSNTEAFF
>TRBV19|few|TRBJ1-1|-
TGTGCCAGTAGTCCCCCTAGGGGGTCCGTCACTGAAGCTTTCTTT
CASSPPRGSVTEAFF
>TRBV24-1|-|TRBJ1-2|-
TGTGCCACCAGTGACCCCGGAACGGGGAACTATGGCTACACCTTC
CATSDPGTGNYGYTF
>TRBV12-5|-|TRBJ2-1|TRBD1
TGTGCTAGTGGCCTGGGGACAGGGGACTACAATGAGCAGTTCTTC
CASGLGTGDYNEQFF
>TRBV14|-|TRBJ1-1|-
TGTGCCAGCAGCCCCCAGGGCAGGGGGAACACTGAAGCTTTCTTT
CASSPQGRGNTEAFF
>TRBV5-1|-|TRBJ1-2|TRBD1
TGCGCCAGCAGCTCGGGACAGGAAGGCTATGGCTACACCTTC
CASSSGQEGYGYTF
>TRBV5-6|few|TRBJ2-7|TRBD1
TGTGCCAGCAGCACAATGGACAGGAACTACGAGCAGTACTTC
CASSTMDRNYEQYF
>TRBV19|-|TRBJ1-5|-
TGTGCCAGTCAGTCGGGGGGGTACAGCAATCAGCCCCAGCATTTT
CASQSGGYSNQPQHF
>TRBV7-3|once|TRBJ2-7|TRBD1
TGTGCCAGCAGCTTAACAGACAGGGGGCACGAGCAGTACTTC
CASSLTDRGHEQYF
>TRBV30|-|TRBJ1-5|-
TGTGCCTGGAGTAAGCGCAATCAGCCCCAGCATTTT
CAWSKRNQPQHF
>TRBV7-5|-|TRBJ2-7|-
TGTGTCAGAAGCTTAGCGAGAGGGGGAGCTTCCTACGAGCAGTACTTC
CVRSLARGGASYEQYF
>TRBV15|-|TRBJ2-5|-
TGTGCCACCAGCAGAATCTTGGGGCTCCAAGAGACCCAGTACTTC
CATSRILGLQETQYF
>TRBV6-2/TRBV6-3|-|TRBJ2-7|TRBD2
TGTGCCAGCAGCTTGATCGGGGGGGCCCACGAGCAGTACTTC
CASSLIGGAHEQYF